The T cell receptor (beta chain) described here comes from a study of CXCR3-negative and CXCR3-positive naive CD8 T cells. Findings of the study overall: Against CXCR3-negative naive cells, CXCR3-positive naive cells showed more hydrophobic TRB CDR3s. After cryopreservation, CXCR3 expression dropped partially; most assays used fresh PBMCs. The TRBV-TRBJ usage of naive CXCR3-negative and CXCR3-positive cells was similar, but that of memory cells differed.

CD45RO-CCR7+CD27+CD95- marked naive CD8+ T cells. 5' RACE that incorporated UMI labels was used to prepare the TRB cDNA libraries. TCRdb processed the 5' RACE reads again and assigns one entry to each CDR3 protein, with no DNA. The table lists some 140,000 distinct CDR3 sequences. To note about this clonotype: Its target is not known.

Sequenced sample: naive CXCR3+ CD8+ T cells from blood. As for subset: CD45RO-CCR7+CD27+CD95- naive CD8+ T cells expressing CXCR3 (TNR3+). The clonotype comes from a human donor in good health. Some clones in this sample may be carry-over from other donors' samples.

CDR3 amino acids: CASSEIGGRNTEAFF. V and J are TRBV2 and TRBJ1-1; TCRdb returns TRBD1, unconfirmable since there is no DNA. This CDR3 is 15 amino acids long. Looked up from germline, CDR1 is SNHLY and CDR2 is FYNNEI.